This record covers a single T cell receptor beta chain. TEMRA cells underwent FACS enrichment and CD8+ and CD4+ T cells underwent negative isolation. Random hexamers were used to reverse transcribe an amount of about 0.45 to 1 ug RNA. Amplification of the TCR beta CDR3 was carried out by immunoSEQ multiplex PCR, which spanned a total of 54 Vbeta and 13 Jbeta segments. TCRdb itself ran the immunoSEQ multiplex PCR reads through MiXCR, one entry per CDR3 protein. The data show approximately 120,000 distinct CDR3 sequences, roughly 93% seen once. These data belong to a study of CD8 T cells in Susac syndrome. CDR3 length equals 15 residues. The V and J ends lost 1 base and 2 bases respectively, with 11 bases between them. CDR1 and CDR2 (germline): MGHRA, YSYEKL.

Material: CD8+ T cells from PBMCs. The chain links TRBV4-1 to TRBJ1-2; D gene unclear. The sequence was obtained from a human donor with multiple sclerosis. The CDR3 bases are TGCGCCAGCAGCCAAGCCAAGGCCGACAACTATGGCTACACCTTC. It specifies CASSQAKADNYGYTF.